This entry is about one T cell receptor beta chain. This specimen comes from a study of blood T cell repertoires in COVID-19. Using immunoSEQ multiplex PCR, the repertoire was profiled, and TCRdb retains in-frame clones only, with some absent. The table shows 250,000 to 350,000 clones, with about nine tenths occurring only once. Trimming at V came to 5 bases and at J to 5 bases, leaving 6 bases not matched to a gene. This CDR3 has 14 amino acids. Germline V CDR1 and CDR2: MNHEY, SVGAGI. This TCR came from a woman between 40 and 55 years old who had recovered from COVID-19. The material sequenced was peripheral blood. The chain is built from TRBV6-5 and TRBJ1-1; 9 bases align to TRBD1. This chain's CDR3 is CASSRDRGETEAFF. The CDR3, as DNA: TGTGCCAGCAGTCGCGACAGGGGGGAGACTGAAGCTTTCTTT.